The entry below describes one T cell receptor (beta chain). This record comes from a study of blood T cell repertoires in COVID-19. Whole-study context: PBMCs, B-cell-depleted T cells, or T cells were the source of the cDNA or gDNA that made up the material.

The CDR3 contains 18 residues. CDR1 is SNHLY, CDR2 FYNNEI, per germline. J was trimmed by 4 bases and V by 6 bases; bases with no gene match: 15. Recruitment covered fewer than 25 US areas and drew participants whose ages spanned roughly 18 to 100 years. Clones were read by immunoSEQ multiplex PCR, and TCRdb kept only the in-frame ones, dropping some. Of 300,000 to 350,000 clones in the sample, 90% were seen once. The chain employs TRBV2 and TRBJ2-3; 11 bases are a match to TRBD2. The source material was PBMCs or T cells enriched from blood (not recorded which). This sequence was found in a woman aged 18-29 years with acute COVID-19. CDR3 loop: CASRGRLTSGRNPDTQYF. CDR3 sequence (DNA): TGTGCCAGCAGGGGCAGGTTAACTAGCGGGAGAAATCCAGATACGCAGTATTTT.